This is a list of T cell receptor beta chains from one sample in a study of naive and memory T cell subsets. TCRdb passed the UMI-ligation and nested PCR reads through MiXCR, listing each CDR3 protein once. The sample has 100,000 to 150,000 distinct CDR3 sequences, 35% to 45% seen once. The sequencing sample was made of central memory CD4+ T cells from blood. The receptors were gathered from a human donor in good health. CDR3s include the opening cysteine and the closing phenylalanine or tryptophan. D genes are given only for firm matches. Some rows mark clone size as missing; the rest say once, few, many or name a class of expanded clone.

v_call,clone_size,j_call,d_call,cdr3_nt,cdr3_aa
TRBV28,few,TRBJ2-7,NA,TGTGCCAGCTTAGGGAACTCCTACGAGCAGTACTTC,CASLGNSYEQYF
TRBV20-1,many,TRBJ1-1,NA,TGCAGTGCTAGACCTCACGCGGTGAACACTGAAGCTTTCTTT,CSARPHAVNTEAFF
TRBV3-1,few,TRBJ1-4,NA,TGTGCCAGCAGCCTTTATTCGAGAGGGGTGGCTAATGAAAAACTGTTTTTT,CASSLYSRGVANEKLFF
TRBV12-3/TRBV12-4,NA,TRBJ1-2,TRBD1,TGTGCCAGCAGTTTCGAACATCGACAGGGTGGCTACACCTTC,CASSFEHRQGGYTF
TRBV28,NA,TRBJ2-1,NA,TGTGCCAGCAGTTTATTGGGAAAAAGCGTAGAGCAGTTCTTC,CASSLLGKSVEQFF
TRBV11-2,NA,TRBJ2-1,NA,TGTGCCAGCAGCTTAGCGCAATCTGGGGCCGGGCAGTTCTTC,CASSLAQSGAGQFF
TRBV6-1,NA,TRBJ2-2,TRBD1,TGTGCCAGCCGGGACAGGAACACCGGGGAGCTGTTTTTT,CASRDRNTGELFF
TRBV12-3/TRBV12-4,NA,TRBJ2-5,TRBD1,TGTGCCAGCAGTTTAGCGGTGACAGGGGACCAAGAGACCCAGTACTTC,CASSLAVTGDQETQYF
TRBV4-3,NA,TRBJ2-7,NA,TGCGCCAGCAGCCCTCACTTCGGGGGTCTATACGAGCAGTACTTC,CASSPHFGGLYEQYF
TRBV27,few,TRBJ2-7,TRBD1,TGTGCCAGCAGTCGAACGGGGACAGGGTCCTACGAGCAGTACTTC,CASSRTGTGSYEQYF
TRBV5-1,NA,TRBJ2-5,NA,TGCGCCAGCAGCTTGGGTGACCACCGGACGGAGACCCAGTACTTC,CASSLGDHRTETQYF
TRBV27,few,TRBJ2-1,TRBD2,TGTGCCAGCCGCAGCGGGAGCTCCTACAATGAGCAGTTCTTC,CASRSGSSYNEQFF
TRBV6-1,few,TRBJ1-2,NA,TGTGCCAGCAGTCAGACGGGGGTCCCAAACCCTAACTATGGCTACACCTTC,CASSQTGVPNPNYGYTF
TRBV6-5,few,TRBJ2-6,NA,TGTGCCAGCAGTTACAGGCGGCAGGCCTGGGCCAACGTCCTGACTTTC,CASSYRRQAWANVLTF
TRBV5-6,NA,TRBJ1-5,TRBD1,TGTGCCAGCAGCCCCCGACAGGGAAAGACCGCTCAGCCCCAGCATTTT,CASSPRQGKTAQPQHF
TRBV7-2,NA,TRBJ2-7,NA,TGTGCCAGCAGCTCCGCCAGACGCTCCTACGAGCAGTACTTC,CASSSARRSYEQYF
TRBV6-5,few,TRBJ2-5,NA,TGTGCCAGCTCGCAATGGGCAGCCCTGGCCTCGTACCAAGAGACCCAGTACTTC,CASSQWAALASYQETQYF
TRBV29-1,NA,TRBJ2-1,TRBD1,TGCAGCGTTGTTCGGACAGGGGGCTTCTACAATGAGCAGTTCTTC,CSVVRTGGFYNEQFF
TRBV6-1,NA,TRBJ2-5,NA,TGTGCCAGCAGTGATCGCGGGGCGGGAGAGACCCAGTACTTC,CASSDRGAGETQYF
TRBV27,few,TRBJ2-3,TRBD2,TGTGCCAGCAGTTTAGGCGGGAGTCGCACAGATACGCAGTATTTT,CASSLGGSRTDTQYF
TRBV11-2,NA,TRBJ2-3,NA,TGTGCCAGCAGCAGAGCCGCAGGGGTAACTAGCACAGATACGCAGTATTTT,CASSRAAGVTSTDTQYF
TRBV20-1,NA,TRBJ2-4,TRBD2,TGCAGTGCTGGGACTAGCGGGAGCGGAAACATTCAGTACTTC,CSAGTSGSGNIQYF
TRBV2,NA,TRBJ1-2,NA,TGTGCCAGCAGTGCACAGGGATTTCCTAACTATGGCTACACCTTC,CASSAQGFPNYGYTF
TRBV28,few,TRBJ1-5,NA,TGTGCCAGCAGTGACTTGAATCAGCCCCAGCATTTT,CASSDLNQPQHF
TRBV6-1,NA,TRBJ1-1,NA,TGTGCCAGCAGTTCCCCACCTCAGGGACGGAGCACTGAAGCTTTCTTT,CASSSPPQGRSTEAFF
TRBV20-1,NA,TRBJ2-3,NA,TGCAGTGCTCACGGGGGAGTAAGAGCAGATACGCAGTATTTT,CSAHGGVRADTQYF
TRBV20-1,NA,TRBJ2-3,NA,TGCAGTGCTAGGGAATTCGACACAGATACGCAGTATTTT,CSAREFDTDTQYF
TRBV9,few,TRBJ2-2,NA,TGTGCCAGCAGCGTAGCGTTGACCGGGGAGCTGTTTTTT,CASSVALTGELFF
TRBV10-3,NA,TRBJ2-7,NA,TGTGCCATCAGCTCACTAGTCTACGAGCAGTACTTC,CAISSLVYEQYF
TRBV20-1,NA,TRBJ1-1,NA,TGCAGTGTGGTGTTTCCGGGCCCCAACACTGAAGCTTTCTTT,CSVVFPGPNTEAFF
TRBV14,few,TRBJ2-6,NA,TGTGCCAGCAGCCAATATCAGGGGGGCTCTGGGGCCAACGTCCTGACTTTC,CASSQYQGGSGANVLTF
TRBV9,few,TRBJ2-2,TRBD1,TGTGCCAGCAGCTTCCGGACAGGGGGCATCGGGGAGCTGTTTTTT,CASSFRTGGIGELFF
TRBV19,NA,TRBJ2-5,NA,TGTGCCAGTAGTATCGTACAGGGCAACCAAGAGACCCAGTACTTC,CASSIVQGNQETQYF
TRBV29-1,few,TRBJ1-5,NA,TGCAGCGTCCAGGTGAGGGGTAGCAATCAGCCCCAGCATTTT,CSVQVRGSNQPQHF
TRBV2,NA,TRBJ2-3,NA,TGTGCCAGCAGTGCTAGACTCGGTAGCACAGATACGCAGTATTTT,CASSARLGSTDTQYF
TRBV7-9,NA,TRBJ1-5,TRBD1,TGTGCCAGCAGCTCCGGGGACAGGGTAGGCAATCAGCCCCAGCATTTT,CASSSGDRVGNQPQHF
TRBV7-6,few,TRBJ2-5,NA,TGTGCCAGCAGCTTAGGGGTTACGGGGGCGGAGACCCAGTACTTC,CASSLGVTGAETQYF
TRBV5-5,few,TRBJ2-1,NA,TGTGCCAGCAGTTCCTTACAGGGAGGAACTCGCAATGAGCAGTTCTTC,CASSSLQGGTRNEQFF
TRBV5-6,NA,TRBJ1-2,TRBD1,TGTGCCAGCAGCTCGCGCCGGGACAGGAGCGCTAGGGATTTCTATGGCTACACCTTC,CASSSRRDRSARDFYGYTF
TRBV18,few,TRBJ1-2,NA,TGTGCCAGCTCACCACTCTCAGAATTTAACTATGGCTACACCTTC,CASSPLSEFNYGYTF
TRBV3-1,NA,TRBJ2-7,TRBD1,TGTGCCAGCAGCCAGGACAGGATTCGTTACGAGCAGTACTTC,CASSQDRIRYEQYF